Sequencing of this T cell receptor beta chain was carried out in a study of cytomegalovirus exposure and HLA in healthy donors. Primers for the PCR totalled 60 Vbeta and 13 Jbeta. Using immunoSEQ multiplex PCR, the repertoire was profiled, and TCRdb retains in-frame clones only, with some absent. The table gives 95,000 to 150,000 clones; the top ten clones make up 2.5% to 3% of it. Notes on this clone: As yet, its antigen is unknown.

Study outcomes and limitations: A few of the chains that were CMV-associated were confirmed in vitro to be specific for CMV antigens. There were several of the most significant clusters that appeared linked to common viral pathogens in a later analysis.

The sequence derives from a young man in good health and CMV-seronegative. Sequencing used PBMCs.

CDR3 nucleotides: TGTGCCAGCGGGCGTGAGCGGTTGAGGGATGAAAAACTGTTTTTT. Protein: CASGRERLRDEKLFF. J is TRBJ1-4 and V is TRBV28; D is ambiguous. CDR3 length equals 15 residues. V shed 8 bases and J shed 6 bases, with 19 bases lying between them. Germline lookup yields CDR1 MDHEN and CDR2 SYDVKM.